This T cell receptor (beta chain) derives from a study of T cells in localized non-small cell lung cancer. The data were produced by immunoSEQ multiplex PCR, yet TCRdb's version contains in-frame clones alone and is incomplete. The sample lists some 71,000 clones, roughly four fifths occurring once. The CDR3 runs 16 residues. The germline V gene encodes CDR1 SGHRS and CDR2 YFSETQ. V was pared by 0 bases and J by 0 bases, with 11 bases between. Sequenced material: peripheral blood, taken before any cancer treatment. The chain employs TRBV5-1 and TRBJ2-3; the D is unclear. The sequence derives from a female donor over 55 with stage I lung adenocarcinoma. The CDR3 here is CASSLGAGFSTDTQYF. CDR3 coding DNA: TGCGCCAGCAGCTTGGGGGCAGGCTTTAGCACAGATACGCAGTATTTT.